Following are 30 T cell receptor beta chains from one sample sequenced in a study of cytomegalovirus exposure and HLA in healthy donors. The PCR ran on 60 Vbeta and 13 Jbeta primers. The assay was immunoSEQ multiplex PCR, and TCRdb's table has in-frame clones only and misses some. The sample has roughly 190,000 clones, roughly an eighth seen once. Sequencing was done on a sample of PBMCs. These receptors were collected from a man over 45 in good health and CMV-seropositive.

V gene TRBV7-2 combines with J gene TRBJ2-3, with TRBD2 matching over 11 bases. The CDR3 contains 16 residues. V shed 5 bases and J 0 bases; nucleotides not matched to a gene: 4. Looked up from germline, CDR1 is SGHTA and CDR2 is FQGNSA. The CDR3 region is CASSPLAGGSTDTQYF. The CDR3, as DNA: TGTGCCAGCAGCCCTCTAGCGGGGGGAAGCACAGATACGCAGTATTTT.

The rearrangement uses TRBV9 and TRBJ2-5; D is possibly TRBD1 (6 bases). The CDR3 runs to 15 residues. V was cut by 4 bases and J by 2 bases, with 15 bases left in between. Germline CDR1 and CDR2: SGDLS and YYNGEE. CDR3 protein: CASSPLGGQQETQYF. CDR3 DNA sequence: TGTGCCAGCAGCCCTCTGGGCGGACAGCAAGAGACCCAGTACTTC.

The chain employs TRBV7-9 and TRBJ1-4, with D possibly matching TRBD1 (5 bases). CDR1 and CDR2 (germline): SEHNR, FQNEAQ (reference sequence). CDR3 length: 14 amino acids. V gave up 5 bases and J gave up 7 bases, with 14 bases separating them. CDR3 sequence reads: CASSLPGLPEKLFF. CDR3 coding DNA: TGTGCCAGCAGCCTCCCGGGACTGCCTGAAAAACTGTTTTTT.

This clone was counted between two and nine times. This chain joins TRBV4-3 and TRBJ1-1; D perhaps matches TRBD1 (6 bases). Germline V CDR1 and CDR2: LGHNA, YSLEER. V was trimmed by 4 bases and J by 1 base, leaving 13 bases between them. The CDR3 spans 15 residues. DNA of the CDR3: TGCGCCAGCAGCCGGAGCATGGGACAGAACACTGAAGCTTTCTTT. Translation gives CASSRSMGQNTEAFF.

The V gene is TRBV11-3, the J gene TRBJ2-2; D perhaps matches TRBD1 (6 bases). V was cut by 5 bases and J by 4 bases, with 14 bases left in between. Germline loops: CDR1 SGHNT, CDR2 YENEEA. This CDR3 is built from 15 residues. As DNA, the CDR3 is TGTGCCAGCAGCCTTCCAGGGGTGGGCACCGGGGAGCTGTTTTTT. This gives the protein CASSLPGVGTGELFF.

The CDR3 region is CASSLTSGGQDTQYF. The CDR3 bases are TGTGCCAGCAGTTTAACCAGCGGGGGGCAAGATACGCAGTATTTT. V and J are TRBV27 and TRBJ2-3; TRBD2 aligns across 9 bases. The CDR3 has 15 amino acids. Germline values: CDR1 MNHEY, CDR2 SMNVEV (reference sequence). V was clipped by 2 bases and J by 5 bases; unmatched bases: 5.

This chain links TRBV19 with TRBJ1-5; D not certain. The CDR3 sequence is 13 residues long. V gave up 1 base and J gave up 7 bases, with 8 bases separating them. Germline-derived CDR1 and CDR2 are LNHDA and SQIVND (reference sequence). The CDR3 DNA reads TGTGCCAGTAGTATAGGAGGGTGGCAGCCCCAGCATTTT. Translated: CASSIGGWQPQHF.

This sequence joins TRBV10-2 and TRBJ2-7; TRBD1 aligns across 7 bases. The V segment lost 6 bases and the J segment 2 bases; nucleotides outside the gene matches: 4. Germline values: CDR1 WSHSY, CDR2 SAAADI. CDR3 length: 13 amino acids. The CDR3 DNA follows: TGCGCCAGCAGCCGACAGGGACCCTACGAGCAGTACGTC. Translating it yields CASSRQGPYEQYV.

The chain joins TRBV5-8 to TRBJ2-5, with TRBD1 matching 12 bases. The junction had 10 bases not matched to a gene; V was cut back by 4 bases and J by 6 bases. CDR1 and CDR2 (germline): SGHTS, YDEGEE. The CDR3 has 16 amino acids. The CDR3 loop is CASSLSGTGGMKTQYF. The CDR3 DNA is TGTGCCAGCAGCCTCTCCGGGACAGGGGGCATGAAGACCCAGTACTTC.

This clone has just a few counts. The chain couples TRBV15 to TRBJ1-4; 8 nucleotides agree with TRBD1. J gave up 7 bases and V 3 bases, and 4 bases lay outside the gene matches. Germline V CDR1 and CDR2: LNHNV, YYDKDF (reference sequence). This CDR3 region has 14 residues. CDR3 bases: TGTGCCACCAGCAGGGACACAGGGGGTGAAAAACTGTTTTTT. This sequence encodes CATSRDTGGEKLFF.

This chain's CDR3 is CALGGWYGYTF. Written as DNA, the CDR3 is TGTGCCTTAGGGGGATGGTATGGCTACACCTTC. V and J are TRBV28 and TRBJ1-2, with a weak D call TRBD1 (6 bases). CDR3 length equals 11 residues. CDR1 and CDR2 (germline): MDHEN, SYDVKM. V lost 11 bases and J lost 5, with 12 bases in between.

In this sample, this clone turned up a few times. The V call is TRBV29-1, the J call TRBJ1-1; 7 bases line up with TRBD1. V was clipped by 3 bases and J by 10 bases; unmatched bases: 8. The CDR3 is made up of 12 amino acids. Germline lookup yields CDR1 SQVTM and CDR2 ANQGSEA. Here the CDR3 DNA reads TGCAGCGTTGACTTTGGCAGGGGGAGAGCTTTCTTT. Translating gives CSVDFGRGRAFF.

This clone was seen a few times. The DNA for the CDR3 is TGTGCCAGCAGCTTACTAGAAACCACAGATACGCAGTATTTT. This codes for CASSLLETTDTQYF. This chain joins TRBV7-2 and TRBJ2-3; no definite D call. The CDR3 is 14 amino acids. Trimming removed 2 bases from V and 2 bases from J, with 8 bases in between. From germline, CDR1 is SGHTA and CDR2 FQGNSA.

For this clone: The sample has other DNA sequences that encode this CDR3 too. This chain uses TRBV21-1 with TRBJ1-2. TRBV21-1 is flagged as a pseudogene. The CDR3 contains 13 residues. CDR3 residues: CASSKRGAGGYTF. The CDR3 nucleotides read TGTGCCAGCAGCAAACGGGGGGCTGGCGGCTACACCTTC.

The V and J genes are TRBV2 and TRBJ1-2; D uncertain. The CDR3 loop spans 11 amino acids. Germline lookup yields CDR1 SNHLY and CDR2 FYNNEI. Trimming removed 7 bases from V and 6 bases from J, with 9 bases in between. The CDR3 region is CASTRVDGYTF. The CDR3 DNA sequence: TGTGCCAGCACTAGAGTAGATGGCTACACCTTC.

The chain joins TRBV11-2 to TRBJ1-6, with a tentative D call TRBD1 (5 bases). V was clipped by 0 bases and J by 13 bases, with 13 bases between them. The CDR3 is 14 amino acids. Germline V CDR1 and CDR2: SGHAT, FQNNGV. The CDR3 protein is CASSLEGARGPLHF. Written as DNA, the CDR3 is TGTGCCAGCAGCTTAGAAGGCGCCCGGGGGCCCCTCCACTTT.

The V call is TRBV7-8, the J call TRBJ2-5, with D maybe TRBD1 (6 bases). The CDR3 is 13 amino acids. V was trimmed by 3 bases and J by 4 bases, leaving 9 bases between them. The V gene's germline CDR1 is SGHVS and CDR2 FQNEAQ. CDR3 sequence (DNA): TGTGCCAGCAGCTTTTCAGGGGCAGAGACCCAGTACTTC. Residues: CASSFSGAETQYF.

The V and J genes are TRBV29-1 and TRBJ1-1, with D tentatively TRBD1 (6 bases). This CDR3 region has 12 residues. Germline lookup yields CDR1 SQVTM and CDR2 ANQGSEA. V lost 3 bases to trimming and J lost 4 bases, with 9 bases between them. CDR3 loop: CSVEGARTEAFF. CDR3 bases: TGCAGCGTTGAGGGGGCCCGCACTGAAGCTTTCTTT.

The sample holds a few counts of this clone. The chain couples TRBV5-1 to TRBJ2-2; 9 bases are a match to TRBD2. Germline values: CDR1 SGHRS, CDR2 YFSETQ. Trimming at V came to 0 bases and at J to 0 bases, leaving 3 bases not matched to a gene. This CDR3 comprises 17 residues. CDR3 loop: CASSLAVAGANTGELFF. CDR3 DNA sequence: TGCGCCAGCAGCTTGGCCGTAGCGGGGGCGAACACCGGGGAGCTGTTTTTT.

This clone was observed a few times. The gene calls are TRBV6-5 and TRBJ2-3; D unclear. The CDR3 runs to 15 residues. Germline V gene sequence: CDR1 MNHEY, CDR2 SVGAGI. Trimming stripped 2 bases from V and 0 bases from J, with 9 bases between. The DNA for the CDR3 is TGTGCCAGCAGTTACGTGGCCGCTAGCACAGATACGCAGTATTTT. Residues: CASSYVAASTDTQYF.

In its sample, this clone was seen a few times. The CDR3 DNA is TGTGCCAGCACCCGTGGAAGGGCAGGGGGGGAGACCCAGTACTTC. It is translated as CASTRGRAGGETQYF. The chain links TRBV7-8 to TRBJ2-5; D possibly corresponds to TRBD1 (7 bases). The germline V and J ends were trimmed by 7 bases and 5 bases, with 20 bases remaining between them. In germline, CDR1 is SGHVS, CDR2 FQNEAQ. This CDR3 is built from 15 residues.

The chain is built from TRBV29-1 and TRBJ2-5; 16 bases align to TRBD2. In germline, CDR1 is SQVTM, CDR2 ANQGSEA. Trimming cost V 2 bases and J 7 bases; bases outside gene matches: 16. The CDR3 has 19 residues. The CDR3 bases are TGCAGCGTTGAATGGTTTGGGACTAGCGGGGGGGCCGCGTTGCGGACCCAGTACTTC. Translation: CSVEWFGTSGGAALRTQYF.

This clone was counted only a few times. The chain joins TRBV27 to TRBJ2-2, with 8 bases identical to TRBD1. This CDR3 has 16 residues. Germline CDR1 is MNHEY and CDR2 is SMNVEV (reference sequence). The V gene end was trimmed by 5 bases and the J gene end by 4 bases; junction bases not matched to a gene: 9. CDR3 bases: TGTGCCAGCAGTACCCGGACAGGGCAGGGCACCGGGGAGCTGTTTTTT. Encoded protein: CASSTRTGQGTGELFF.

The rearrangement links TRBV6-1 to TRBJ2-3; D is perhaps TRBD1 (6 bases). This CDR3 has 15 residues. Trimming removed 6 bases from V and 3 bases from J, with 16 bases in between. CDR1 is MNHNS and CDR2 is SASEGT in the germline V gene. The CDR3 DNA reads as TGTGCCAGCAGCTACGGGACACAAATGACAGATACGCAGTATTTT. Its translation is CASSYGTQMTDTQYF.

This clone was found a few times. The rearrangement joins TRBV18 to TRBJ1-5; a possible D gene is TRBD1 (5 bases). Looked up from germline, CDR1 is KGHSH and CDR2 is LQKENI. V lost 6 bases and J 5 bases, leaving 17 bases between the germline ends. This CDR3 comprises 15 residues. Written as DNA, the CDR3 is TGTGCCAGCTCCCCGGCTCGGGGGATAGATCAGCCCCAGCATTTT. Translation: CASSPARGIDQPQHF.

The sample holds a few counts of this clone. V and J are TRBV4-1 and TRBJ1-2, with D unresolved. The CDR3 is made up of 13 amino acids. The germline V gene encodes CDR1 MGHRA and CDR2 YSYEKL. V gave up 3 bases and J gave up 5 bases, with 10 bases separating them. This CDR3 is CASSQTGGYGYTF. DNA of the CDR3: TGCGCCAGCAGCCAGACTGGCGGATATGGCTACACCTTC.

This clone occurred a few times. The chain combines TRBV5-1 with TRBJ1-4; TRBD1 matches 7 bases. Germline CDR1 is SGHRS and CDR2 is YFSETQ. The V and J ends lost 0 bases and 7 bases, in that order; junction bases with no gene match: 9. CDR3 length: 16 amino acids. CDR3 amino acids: CASSLGSAGGFEKLFF. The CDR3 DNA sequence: TGCGCCAGCAGCTTGGGGTCGGCAGGGGGGTTTGAAAAACTGTTTTTT.

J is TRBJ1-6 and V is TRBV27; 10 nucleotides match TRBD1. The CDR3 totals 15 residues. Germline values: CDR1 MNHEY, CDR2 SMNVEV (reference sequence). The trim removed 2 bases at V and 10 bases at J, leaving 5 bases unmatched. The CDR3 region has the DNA TGTGCCAGCAGTTTAGGGACAGGGGAACGATCACCCCTCCACTTT. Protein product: CASSLGTGERSPLHF.

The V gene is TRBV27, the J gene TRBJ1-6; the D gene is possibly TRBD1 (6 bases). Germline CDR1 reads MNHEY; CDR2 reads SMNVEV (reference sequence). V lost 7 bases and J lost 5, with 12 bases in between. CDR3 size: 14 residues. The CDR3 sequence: CASNRGGDNSPLHF. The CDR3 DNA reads TGTGCCAGCAATAGAGGGGGAGATAATTCACCCCTCCACTTT.

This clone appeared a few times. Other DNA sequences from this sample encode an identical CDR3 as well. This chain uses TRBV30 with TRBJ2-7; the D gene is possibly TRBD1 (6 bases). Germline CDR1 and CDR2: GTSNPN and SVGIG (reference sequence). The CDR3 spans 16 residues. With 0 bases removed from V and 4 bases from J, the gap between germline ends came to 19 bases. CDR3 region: CAWSVARHRATYEQYF. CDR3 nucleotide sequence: TGTGCCTGGAGTGTAGCCCGGCACAGGGCCACGTACGAGCAGTACTTC.